The source of this T cell receptor (beta chain) is a study of cytomegalovirus exposure and HLA in healthy donors. V was shortened by 1 base and J by 5 bases, with 8 bases between the two germline ends. The CDR3 runs 13 residues. The germline gives CDR1 MNHEY, CDR2 SVGAGI. Researchers ran the PCR with 60 Vbeta and 13 Jbeta primers. Repertoires were generated with immunoSEQ multiplex PCR, while TCRdb's copy carries only in-frame clones and drops some. The table has about 160,000 clones, 70% to 80% seen once. The rearrangement joins TRBV6-5 to TRBJ2-5; D may be TRBD2 (6 bases). Sequencing was performed on PBMCs. This sequence originates from a man between 50 and 59 years old in good health and CMV-seropositive. Here the CDR3 reads CASSYWRGETQYF. The CDR3 DNA follows: TGTGCCAGCAGTTACTGGCGGGGTGAGACCCAGTACTTC.